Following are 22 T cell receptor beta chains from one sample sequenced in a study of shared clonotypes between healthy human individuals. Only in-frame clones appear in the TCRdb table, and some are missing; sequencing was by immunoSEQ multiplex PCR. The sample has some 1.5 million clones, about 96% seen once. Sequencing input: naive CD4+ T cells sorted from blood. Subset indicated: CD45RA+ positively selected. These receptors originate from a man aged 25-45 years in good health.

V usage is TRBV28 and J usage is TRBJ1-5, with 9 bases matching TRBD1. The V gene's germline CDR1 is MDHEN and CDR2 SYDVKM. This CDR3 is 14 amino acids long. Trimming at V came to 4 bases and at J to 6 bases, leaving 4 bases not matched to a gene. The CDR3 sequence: CASSSQDRGQPQHF. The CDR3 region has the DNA TGTGCCAGCAGTTCCCAGGACAGGGGTCAGCCCCAGCATTTT.

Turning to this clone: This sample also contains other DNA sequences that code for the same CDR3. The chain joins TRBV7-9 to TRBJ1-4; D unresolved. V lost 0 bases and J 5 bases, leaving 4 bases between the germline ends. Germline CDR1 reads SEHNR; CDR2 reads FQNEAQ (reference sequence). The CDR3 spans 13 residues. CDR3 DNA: TGTGCCAGCAGCTTAGCAGGGAATGAAAAACTGTTTTTT. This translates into CASSLAGNEKLFF.

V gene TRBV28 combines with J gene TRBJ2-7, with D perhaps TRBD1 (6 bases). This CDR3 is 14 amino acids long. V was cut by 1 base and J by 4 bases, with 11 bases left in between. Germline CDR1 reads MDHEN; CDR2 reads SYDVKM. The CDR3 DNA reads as TGTGCCAGCAGTTTATTCGGCAGGGGTTACGAGCAGTACTTC. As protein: CASSLFGRGYEQYF.

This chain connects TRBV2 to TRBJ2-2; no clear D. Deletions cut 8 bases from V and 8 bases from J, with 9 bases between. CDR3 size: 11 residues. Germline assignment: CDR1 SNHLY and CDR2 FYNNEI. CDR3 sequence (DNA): TGTGCCAGCGGCTTGGCGGGGGAGCTGTTTTTT. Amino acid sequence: CASGLAGELFF.

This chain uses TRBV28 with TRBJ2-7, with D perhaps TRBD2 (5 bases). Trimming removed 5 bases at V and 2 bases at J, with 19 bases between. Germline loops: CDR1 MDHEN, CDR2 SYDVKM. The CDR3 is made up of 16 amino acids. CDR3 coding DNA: TGTGCCAGCAGTGGAGGACGGAACGTGGAACCCTACGAGCAGTACTTC. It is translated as CASSGGRNVEPYEQYF.

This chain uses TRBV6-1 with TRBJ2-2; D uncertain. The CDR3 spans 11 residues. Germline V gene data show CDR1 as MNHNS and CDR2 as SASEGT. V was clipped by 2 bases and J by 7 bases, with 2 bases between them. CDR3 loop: CASSENGELFF. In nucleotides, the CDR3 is TGTGCCAGCAGTGAAAACGGGGAGCTGTTTTTT.

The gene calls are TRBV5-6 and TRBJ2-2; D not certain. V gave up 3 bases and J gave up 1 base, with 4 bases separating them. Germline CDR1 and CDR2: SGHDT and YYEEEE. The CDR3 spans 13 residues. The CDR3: CASSSRNTGELFF. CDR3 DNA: TGTGCCAGCAGCTCTAGGAACACCGGGGAGCTGTTTTTT.

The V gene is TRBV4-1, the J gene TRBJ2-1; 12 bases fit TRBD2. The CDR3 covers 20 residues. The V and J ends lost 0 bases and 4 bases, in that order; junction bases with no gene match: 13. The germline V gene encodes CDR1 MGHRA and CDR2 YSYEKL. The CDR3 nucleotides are TGCGCCAGCAGCCAAGAAGGGCCTAGCGGGAGGGCCAATAGATACAATGAGCAGTTCTTC. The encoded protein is CASSQEGPSGRANRYNEQFF.

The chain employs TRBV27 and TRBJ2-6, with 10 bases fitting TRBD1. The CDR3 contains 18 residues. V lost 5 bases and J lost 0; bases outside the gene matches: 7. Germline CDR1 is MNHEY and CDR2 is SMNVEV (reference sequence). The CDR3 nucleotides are TGTGCCAGCAGTCTAGGGACAGGGGACCCCTCTGGGGCCAACGTCCTGACTTTC. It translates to CASSLGTGDPSGANVLTF.

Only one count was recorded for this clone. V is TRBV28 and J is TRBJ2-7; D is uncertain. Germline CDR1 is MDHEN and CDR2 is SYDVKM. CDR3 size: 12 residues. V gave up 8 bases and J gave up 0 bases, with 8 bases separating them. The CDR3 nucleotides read TGTGCCAGCTCTTCCCACTCCTACGAGCAGTACTTC. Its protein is CASSSHSYEQYF. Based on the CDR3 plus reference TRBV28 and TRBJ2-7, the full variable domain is DVKVTQSSRYLVKRTGEKVFLECVQDMDHENMFWYRQDPGLGLRLIYFSYDVKMKEKGDIPEGYSVSREKKERFSLILESASTNQTSMYLCASSSHSYEQYFGPGTRLTVT.

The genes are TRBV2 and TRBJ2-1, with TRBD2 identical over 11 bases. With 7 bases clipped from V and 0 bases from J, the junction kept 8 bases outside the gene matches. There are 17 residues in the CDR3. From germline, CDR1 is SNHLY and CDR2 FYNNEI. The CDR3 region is CASMVGTSGFSYNEQFF. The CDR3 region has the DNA TGTGCCAGCATGGTCGGGACTAGCGGTTTCTCCTACAATGAGCAGTTCTTC.

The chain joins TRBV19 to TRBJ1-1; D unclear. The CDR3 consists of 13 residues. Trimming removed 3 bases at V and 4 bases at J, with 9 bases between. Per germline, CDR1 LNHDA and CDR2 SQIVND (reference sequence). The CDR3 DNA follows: TGTGCCAGTAGTATCGGCCTGCGCACTGAAGCTTTCTTT. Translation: CASSIGLRTEAFF.

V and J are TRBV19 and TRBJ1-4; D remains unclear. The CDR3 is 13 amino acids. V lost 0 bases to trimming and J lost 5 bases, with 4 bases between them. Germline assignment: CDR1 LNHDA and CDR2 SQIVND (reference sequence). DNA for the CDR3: TGTGCCAGTAGTATAGATCGGAATGAAAAACTGTTTTTT. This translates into CASSIDRNEKLFF. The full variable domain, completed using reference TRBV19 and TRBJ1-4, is DGGITQSPKYLFRKEGQNVTLSCEQNLNHDAMYWYRQDPGQGLRLIYYSQIVNDFQKGDIAEGYSVSREKKESFPLTVTSAQKNPTAFYLCASSIDRNEKLFFGSGTQLSVL.

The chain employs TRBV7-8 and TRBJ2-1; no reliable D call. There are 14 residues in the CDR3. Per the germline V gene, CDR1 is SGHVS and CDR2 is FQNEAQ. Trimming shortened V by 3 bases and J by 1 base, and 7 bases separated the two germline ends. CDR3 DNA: TGTGCCAGCAGCTTTATAAGTTCCTACAATGAGCAGTTCTTC. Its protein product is CASSFISSYNEQFF. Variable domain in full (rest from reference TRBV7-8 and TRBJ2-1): GAGVSQSPRYKVAKRGQDVALRCDPISGHVSLFWYQQALGQGPEFLTYFQNEAQLDKSGLPSDRFFAERPEGSVSTLKIQRTQQEDSAVYLCASSFISSYNEQFFGPGTRLTVL.

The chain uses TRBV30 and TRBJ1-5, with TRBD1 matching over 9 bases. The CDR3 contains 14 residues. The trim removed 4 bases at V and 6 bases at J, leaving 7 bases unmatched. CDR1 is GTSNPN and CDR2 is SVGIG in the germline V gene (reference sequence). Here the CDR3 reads CAWTPTGGGQPQHF. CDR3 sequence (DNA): TGTGCCTGGACCCCAACAGGGGGCGGTCAGCCCCAGCATTTT. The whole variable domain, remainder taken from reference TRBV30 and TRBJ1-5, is SQTIHQWPATLVQPVGSPLSLECTVEGTSNPNLYWYRQAAGRGLQLLFYSVGIGQISSEVPQNLSASRPQDRQFILSSKKLLLSDSGFYLCAWTPTGGGQPQHFGDGTRLSIL.

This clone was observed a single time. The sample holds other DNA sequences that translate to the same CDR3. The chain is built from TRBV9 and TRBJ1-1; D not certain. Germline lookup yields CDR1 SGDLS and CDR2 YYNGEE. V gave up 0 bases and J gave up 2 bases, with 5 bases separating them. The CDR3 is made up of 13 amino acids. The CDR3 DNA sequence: TGTGCCAGCAGCGTAGCACCCAACACTGAAGCTTTCTTT. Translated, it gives CASSVAPNTEAFF.

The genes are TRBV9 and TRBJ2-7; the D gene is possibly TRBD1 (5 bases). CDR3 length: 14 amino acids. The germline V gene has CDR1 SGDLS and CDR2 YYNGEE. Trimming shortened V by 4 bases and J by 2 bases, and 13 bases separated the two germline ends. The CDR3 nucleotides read TGTGCCAGCAGCCTTAAGCAGGGTCCCTACGAGCAGTACTTC. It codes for CASSLKQGPYEQYF.

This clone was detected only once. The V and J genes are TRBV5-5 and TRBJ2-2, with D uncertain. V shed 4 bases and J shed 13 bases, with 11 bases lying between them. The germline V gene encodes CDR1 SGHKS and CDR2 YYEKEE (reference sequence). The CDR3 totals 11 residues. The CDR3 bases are TGTGCCAGCAGCCAAAATCACGGGCTGTTTTTT. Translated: CASSQNHGLFF.

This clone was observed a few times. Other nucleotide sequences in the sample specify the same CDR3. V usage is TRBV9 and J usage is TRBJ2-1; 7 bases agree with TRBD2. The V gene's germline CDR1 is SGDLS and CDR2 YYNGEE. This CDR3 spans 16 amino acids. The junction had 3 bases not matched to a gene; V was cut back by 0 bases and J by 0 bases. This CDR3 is CASSVDPSGSYNEQFF. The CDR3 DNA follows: TGTGCCAGCAGCGTAGATCCTAGCGGCTCCTACAATGAGCAGTTCTTC.

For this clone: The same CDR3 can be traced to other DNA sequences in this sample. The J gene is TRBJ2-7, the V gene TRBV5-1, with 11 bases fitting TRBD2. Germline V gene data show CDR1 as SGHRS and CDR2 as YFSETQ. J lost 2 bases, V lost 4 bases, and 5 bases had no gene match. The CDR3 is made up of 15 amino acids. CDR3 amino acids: CASSPTSGTTYEQYF. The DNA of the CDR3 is TGCGCCAGCAGCCCGACTAGCGGGACAACCTACGAGCAGTACTTC.

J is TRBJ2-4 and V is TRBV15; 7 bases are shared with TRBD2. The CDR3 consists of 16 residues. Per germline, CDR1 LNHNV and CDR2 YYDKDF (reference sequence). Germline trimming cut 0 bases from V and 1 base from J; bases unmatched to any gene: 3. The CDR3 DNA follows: TGTGCCACCAGCAGAGATGGGGGAGGGGCCAAAAACATTCAGTACTTC. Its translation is CATSRDGGGAKNIQYF.

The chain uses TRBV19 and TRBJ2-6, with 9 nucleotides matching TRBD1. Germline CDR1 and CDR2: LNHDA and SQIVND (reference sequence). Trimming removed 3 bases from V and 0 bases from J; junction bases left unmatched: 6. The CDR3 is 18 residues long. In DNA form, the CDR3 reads TGTGCCAGTAGTATCGGGGGACAGGGCCGCTCTGGGGCCAACGTCCTGACTTTC. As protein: CASSIGGQGRSGANVLTF.